The 17 T cell receptor beta chains below were found in one sample sequenced in a study of T cells in Graves' hyperthyroidism and ophthalmopathy. Amplification of TCR beta CDR3 regions used RNA as the template. Using the HTBI primer set, a first-round RT-PCR was run on the TCR CDR3. TCRdb reprocessed the multiplex PCR reads via MiXCR and lists one record per CDR3 protein. This sample has roughly 500,000 distinct CDR3 sequences, with 40% to 50% found just once. Sequencing was done on a sample of peripheral blood or thyroid tissue (not recorded which). The receptors shown here come from an adult woman with Graves' disease, either hyperthyroidism or ophthalmopathy (not recorded which).

This clonotype has at least ten counts. The chain is built from TRBV29-1 and TRBJ2-7, with D tentatively TRBD1 (5 bases). This CDR3 is built from 13 residues. Per germline, CDR1 SQVTM and CDR2 ANQGSEA. The ends were cut back, 8 bases at V and 7 bases at J, with 21 bases in the middle. The CDR3 is CSTKQVVSREQYF. CDR3 in DNA: TGCAGCACTAAACAGGTAGTTAGTCGGGAGCAGTACTTC.

The chain joins TRBV14 to TRBJ1-6; D is unclear. The CDR3 extends over 17 amino acids. Germline CDR1 is SGHDN and CDR2 is FVKESK. Trimming left V 0 bases short and J 7 bases short, with 16 bases between. The CDR3 DNA reads TGTGCCAGCAGCCAAGAAGCCAGCAGGTCTCCGAATTCACCCCTCCACTTT. Translated, it gives CASSQEASRSPNSPLHF.

V gene TRBV29-1 combines with J gene TRBJ1-5; tentative D call: TRBD1 (6 bases). This CDR3 has 13 amino acids. Germline V gene lookup returns CDR1 SQVTM and CDR2 ANQGSEA. V was cut by 6 bases and J by 5 bases, with 14 bases left in between. For the CDR3, the DNA is TGCAGCGTGAAAGACAGGTTTGATCAGCCCCAGCATTTT. Residues: CSVKDRFDQPQHF.

This clonotype showed up just once. One end of the junction does not line up with germline, which may come from a read error. The V and J genes are TRBV30 and TRBJ2-7; 11 nucleotides align to TRBD1. Per the germline V gene, CDR1 is GTSNPN and CDR2 is SVGIG (reference sequence). This CDR3 is 16 amino acids long. The chain's CDR3 is CSVEDPGTGGSYEQYF. CDR3 bases: TGCAGCGTTGAAGATCCCGGGACAGGGGGCTCCTACGAGCAGTACTTC.

This clonotype was observed many times. The V and J genes are TRBV4-1 and TRBJ1-5; no clear D. The germline V gene has CDR1 MGHRA and CDR2 YSYEKL. This CDR3 contains 17 residues. V dropped 1 base and J dropped 7 bases, with 20 bases sitting between them. In DNA, the CDR3 is TGCGCCAGCAGCCAAGTATTGTCAACATTGGTCCTCCAGCCCCAGCATTTT. Protein sequence: CASSQVLSTLVLQPQHF.

The V gene is TRBV10-3, the J gene TRBJ2-7, with D possibly called TRBD1 or TRBD2 (5 bases each). Germline loops: CDR1 ENHRY, CDR2 SYGVKD. The CDR3 totals 15 residues. V lost 5 bases and J 2 bases, leaving 16 bases between the germline ends. CDR3 in amino acids: CAISPGQGGTYEQYF. As DNA, the CDR3 is TGTGCCATCAGTCCGGGGCAGGGTGGTACCTACGAGCAGTACTTC.

A remark on this clonotype: Mismatch with germline at one junction end may stem from a read error. The chain employs TRBV10-3 and TRBJ2-2; possibly TRBD1 for D (5 bases). The CDR3 loop spans 12 amino acids. Germline CDR1 reads ENHRY; CDR2 reads SYGVKD. The CDR3 spells CALRADTGELFF. CDR3 nucleotide sequence: TGTGCCCTCAGGGCGGACACCGGGGAGCTGTTTTTT.

The sample holds a few counts of this clonotype. V usage is TRBV28 and J usage is TRBJ2-7; D is perhaps TRBD1 (6 bases). The V gene's germline CDR1 is MDHEN and CDR2 SYDVKM. The CDR3 is 14 amino acids. The V end lost 7 bases, the J end lost 4 bases, and 17 bases lay between the germline ends. The DNA of the CDR3 is TGTGCCAGCAACAAACCCGGACAGAGATACGAGCAGTACTTC. Translated, it gives CASNKPGQRYEQYF. The variable domain in full, completed from reference TRBV28 and TRBJ2-7, reads DVKVTQSSRYLVKRTGEKVFLECVQDMDHENMFWYRQDPGLGLRLIYFSYDVKMKEKGDIPEGYSVSREKKERFSLILESASTNQTSMYLCASNKPGQRYEQYFGPGTRLTVT.

This clonotype was recorded at least ten times. The chain couples TRBV29-1 to TRBJ1-1; D uncertain. The CDR3 contains 11 residues. The germline gives CDR1 SQVTM, CDR2 ANQGSEA. The V end lost 1 base, the J end lost 0 bases, and 0 bases lay between the germline ends. CDR3 in amino acids: CSVEVNTEAFF. CDR3 DNA sequence: TGCAGCGTTGAAGTGAACACTGAAGCTTTCTTT.

Of note for this clonotype: One end of the junction fails to match germline, which may point to a read error. The chain recombines TRBV15 with TRBJ1-1; unclear D gene. This CDR3 has 15 residues. Germline V CDR1 and CDR2: LNHNV, YYDKDF (reference sequence). CDR3 sequence: CATSRDYDTNTEASF. For the CDR3, the DNA is TGTGCCACCAGCAGAGATTACGACACGAACACTGAAGCTTCCTTT.

This clonotype was seen at least ten times. This rearrangement joins TRBV7-9 to TRBJ2-7; D not certain. This CDR3 has 13 residues. The germline V gene has CDR1 SEHNR and CDR2 FQNEAQ (reference sequence). With 1 base removed from V and 0 bases from J, the gap between germline ends came to 4 bases. The CDR3 region is CASSLDTSYEQYF. The DNA of the CDR3 is TGTGCCAGCAGCTTAGACACCTCCTACGAGCAGTACTTC.

The chain carries TRBV20-1 and TRBJ2-7; TRBD1 agrees at 7 bases. Germline values: CDR1 DFQATT, CDR2 SNEGSKA (reference sequence). The CDR3 runs to 12 residues. With V trimmed by 6 bases and J by 5 bases, 7 bases remained unmatched. The CDR3 spells CSAMTGTNEQYF. CDR3 in DNA: TGCAGTGCAATGACAGGGACGAACGAGCAGTACTTC.

Comment on this clonotype: The junction shows a germline mismatch at one end, possibly a read error. V and J are TRBV10-3 and TRBJ2-5, with D perhaps TRBD2 (6 bases). This CDR3 is built from 15 residues. CDR1 and CDR2 from the germline V gene are ENHRY and SYGVKD. DNA of the CDR3: TGTGCCAGCAGTTTACCGGGGGTTCATCAAGAGACCCAGTACTTC. Protein: CASSLPGVHQETQYF.

The table lists this clonotype with many counts. The V gene is TRBV20-1, the J gene TRBJ1-2; D unclear. There are 14 residues in the CDR3. V was pared by 6 bases and J by 3 bases, with 17 bases between. CDR1 DFQATT and CDR2 SNEGSKA come from the germline V gene (reference sequence). CDR3 in DNA: TGCAGTGCGATGAGCGGAGAGGTGGACTATGGCTACACCTTC. It translates to CSAMSGEVDYGYTF.

The V and J genes are TRBV7-2 and TRBJ2-7; TRBD1 matches 7 bases. Trimming removed 5 bases from V and 4 bases from J; junction bases left unmatched: 11. The CDR3 extends over 15 amino acids. Per the germline V gene, CDR1 is SGHTA and CDR2 is FQGNSA. CDR3 residues: CASSPRQGRAYEQYF. The CDR3 DNA reads TGTGCCAGCAGCCCCCGACAGGGTAGGGCTTACGAGCAGTACTTC.

This clonotype was observed a few times. The chain carries TRBV30 and TRBJ1-5; 7 nucleotides align to TRBD1. Losses at the gene ends were 3 bases for V and 1 base for J; bases not matched to a gene: 3. Looked up from germline, CDR1 is GTSNPN and CDR2 is SVGIG (reference sequence). This CDR3 contains 14 residues. The CDR3 is CAWSQQGSNQPQHF. The CDR3 coding sequence is TGTGCCTGGAGCCAACAGGGGAGCAATCAGCCCCAGCATTTT.

The rearrangement uses TRBV7-2 and TRBJ1-3, with 7 positions matching TRBD1. The length of the CDR3 is 16 residues. Unmatched junction bases numbered 12, after V lost 5 bases and J lost 5 bases. Germline V gives CDR1 SGHTA, CDR2 FQGNSA. The CDR3 bases are TGTGCCAGCAGCACCCACCGGACAGGATCGAGAAACACCATATATTTT. Translation gives CASSTHRTGSRNTIYF. Variable domain in full (rest from reference TRBV7-2 and TRBJ1-3): GAGVSQSPSNKVTEKGKDVELRCDPISGHTALYWYRQSLGQGLEFLIYFQGNSAPDKSGLPSDRFSAERTGGSVSTLTIQRTQQEDSAVYLCASSTHRTGSRNTIYFGEGSWLTVV.